This T cell receptor (beta chain) was found in a study of chemoradiotherapy in HPV16-positive cancers. The repertoire was sequenced with immunoSEQ multiplex PCR; TCRdb's copy has only in-frame clones and lacks some. The sample shows 30,000 to 45,000 clones, around 80% of them seen only once. V trimming: 5 bases; J trimming: 14 bases; junction bases outside the gene matches: 11. The CDR3 runs to 13 residues. From germline, CDR1 is SGHVT and CDR2 SQSDAQ. This specimen consisted of blood, obtained from a patient who underwent chemoradiotherapy. This sequence was found in a human donor with HPV-associated anogenital cancer. The rearrangement joins TRBV7-4 to TRBJ2-1, with 8 bases lining up with TRBD2. The CDR3 loop reads CASSQSYSGGEFF. The CDR3 DNA sequence: TGTGCCAGCAGCCAATCTTACAGCGGGGGTGAGTTCTTC. The complete variable domain, with remaining parts taken from reference TRBV7-4 and TRBJ2-1, reads GAGVSQSPRYKVAKRGRDVALRCDSISGHVTLYWYRQTLGQGSEVLTYSQSDAQRDKSGRPSGRFSAERPERSVSTLKIQRTEQGDSAVYLCASSQSYSGGEFFGPGTRLTVL.